The sequence of this T cell receptor (beta chain) was determined in a study of blood T cell repertoires in COVID-19. The overall study: There were acute and convalescent COVID-19 samples, and they came from the United States, Italy and Spain. PBMCs, B-cell-depleted T cells, or T cells provided the cDNA or gDNA that made up the material.

Authors' analysis steps: By means of reference gene primer amplification, nucleated cell counts were estimated. Some clones are missing from TCRdb's copy, which holds only in-frame ones; the method was immunoSEQ multiplex PCR. V and J calls plus clone size are reproduced from that table; the DNA served to infer D and trimming. The sample holds approximately 270,000 clones, approximately 83% seen once. The CDR3 is made up of 15 amino acids. Germline values: CDR1 ENHRY, CDR2 SYGVKD. Trimming removed 3 bases from V and 4 bases from J, with 10 bases in between. Seattle researchers signed up patients amid active infection and tracked them longitudinally.

The specimen was peripheral blood. This chain connects TRBV10-3 to TRBJ1-6; D gene unclear. This clonotype originated in a person aged 70 to 85 with COVID-19, enrolled during active disease. CDR3 in DNA: TGTGCCATCAGTGACCGGGGTCTTTATAATTCACCCCTCCACTTT. Translated: CAISDRGLYNSPLHF.